This T cell receptor beta chain was identified during a study of response to subunit inactivated influenza vaccine. General study findings and limits: Only a handful of new T cells, the authors suggested, are recruited with each seasonal influenza vaccination.

TCRdb recomputed calls from the RT-PCR reads with MiXCR, one row per CDR3 protein. Of over 150,000 distinct CDR3 sequences in the sample, 14% were seen once. This clonotype showed up many times. Antigen: not known. This TCR derives from a man aged 50 or older who received an inactivated influenza vaccine. The source material was CD8+ T cells sorted from PBMCs, sampled roughly 5 days after vaccination.

The CDR3 sequence is CASSPLTGLPSYEQYF. The CDR3 region has the DNA TGTGCCAGCAGCCCCCTCACAGGGCTCCCCTCCTACGAGCAGTACTTC. The genes are TRBV7-9 and TRBJ2-7, with D tentatively TRBD1 (6 bases). The CDR3 loop spans 16 amino acids. V lost 5 bases, J lost 0 bases, and 17 bases lay in between. Germline V lookup: CDR1 SEHNR, CDR2 FQNEAQ (reference sequence).